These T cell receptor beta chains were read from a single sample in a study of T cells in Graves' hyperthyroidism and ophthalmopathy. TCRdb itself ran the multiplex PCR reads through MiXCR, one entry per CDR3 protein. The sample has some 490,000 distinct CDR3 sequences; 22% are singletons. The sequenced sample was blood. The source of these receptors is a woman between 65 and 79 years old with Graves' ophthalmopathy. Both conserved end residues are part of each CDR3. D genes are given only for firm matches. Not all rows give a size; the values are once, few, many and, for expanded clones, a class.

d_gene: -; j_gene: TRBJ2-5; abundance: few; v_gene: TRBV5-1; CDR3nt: TGCGCCAGCAGCCCGGGACACCGGAACCAAGAGACCCAGTACTTC; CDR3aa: CASSPGHRNQETQYF
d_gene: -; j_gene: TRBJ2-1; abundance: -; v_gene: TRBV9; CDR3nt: TGTGCCAGCAGCACCTATCGCGGGGAGCAGTTCTTC; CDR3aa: CASSTYRGEQFF
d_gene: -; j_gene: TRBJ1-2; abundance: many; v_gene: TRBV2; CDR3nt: TGTGCCAGCAGCACAGGACCTAACTATGGCTACACCTTC; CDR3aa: CASSTGPNYGYTF
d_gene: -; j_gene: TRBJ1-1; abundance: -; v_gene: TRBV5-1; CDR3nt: TGCGCCAGCAGCCCGGGACCCAGCACTGAAGCTTTCTTT; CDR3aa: CASSPGPSTEAFF
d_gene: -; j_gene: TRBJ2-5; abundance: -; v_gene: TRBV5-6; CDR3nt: TGTGCCAGCAGCCTCGACTGGGGTGTACGAGAGACCCAGTACTTC; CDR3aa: CASSLDWGVRETQYF
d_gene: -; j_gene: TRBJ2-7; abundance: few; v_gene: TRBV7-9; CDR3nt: TGTGCCAGCAGCTCCGAGGGTCCGAAGCAGTACTTC; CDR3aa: CASSSEGPKQYF
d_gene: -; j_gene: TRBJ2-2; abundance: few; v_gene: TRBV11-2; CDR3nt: TGTGCCAGCAGCGATAGGGTGGTCACCGGGGAGCTGTTTTTT; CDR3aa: CASSDRVVTGELFF
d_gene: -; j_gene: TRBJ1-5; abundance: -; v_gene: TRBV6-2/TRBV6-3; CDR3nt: TGTGCCAGCAGTCGCTTGGGGGGACAGCCCCAGCATTTT; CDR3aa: CASSRLGGQPQHF
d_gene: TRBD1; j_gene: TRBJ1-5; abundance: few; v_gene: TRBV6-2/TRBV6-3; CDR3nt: TGTGCCAGCTCGGACAGGGGTCCACATCAGCCCCAGCATTTT; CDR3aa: CASSDRGPHQPQHF
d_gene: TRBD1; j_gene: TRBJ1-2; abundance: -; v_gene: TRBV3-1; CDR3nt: TGTGCCAGCAGCACGAGACAGGGCACGAGCTACACCTTC; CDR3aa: CASSTRQGTSYTF
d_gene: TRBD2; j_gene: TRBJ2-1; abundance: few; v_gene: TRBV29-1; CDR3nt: TGCAGCGTTCTAGCGGGGAACACTGATGAGCAGTTCTTC; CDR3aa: CSVLAGNTDEQFF
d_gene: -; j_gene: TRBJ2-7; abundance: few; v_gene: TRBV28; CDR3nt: TGTGCCAGCAACCGGGACACTAGCACCTACGAGCAGTACTTC; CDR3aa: CASNRDTSTYEQYF
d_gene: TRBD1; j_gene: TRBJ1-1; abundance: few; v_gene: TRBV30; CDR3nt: TGTGCCTGTCCTAGACAGGGAGCGGCTGAAGCTTTCTTT; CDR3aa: CACPRQGAAEAFF
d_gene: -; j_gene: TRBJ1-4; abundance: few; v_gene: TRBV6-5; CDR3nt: TGTGCCAGCAGTTACAGCAGGGGCGTTGAAAAACTGTTTTTT; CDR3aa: CASSYSRGVEKLFF
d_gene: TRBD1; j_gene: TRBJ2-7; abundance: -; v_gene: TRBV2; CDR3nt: TGTGCCAGCAGTGCGGACAGGGTGTCCTACGAGCAGTACTTC; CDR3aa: CASSADRVSYEQYF
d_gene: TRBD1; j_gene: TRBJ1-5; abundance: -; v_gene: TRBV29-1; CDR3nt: TGCAGCGTACAACAGGGGAGTGGCAATCAGCCCCAGCATTTT; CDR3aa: CSVQQGSGNQPQHF
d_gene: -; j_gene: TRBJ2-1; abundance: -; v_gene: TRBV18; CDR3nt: TGTGCCAGCTCACCTTTTTCCTACCGCTCCTACAATGAGCAGTTCTTC; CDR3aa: CASSPFSYRSYNEQFF
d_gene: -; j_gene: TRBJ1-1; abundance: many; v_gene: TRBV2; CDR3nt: TGTGCCAGCAGGTTCTTGAAGGAAGCTTTCTTT; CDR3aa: CASRFLKEAFF
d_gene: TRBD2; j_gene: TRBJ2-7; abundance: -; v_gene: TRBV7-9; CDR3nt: TGTGCCAGCAGCATTACCGGGACTAGCGGGTCTACCTACGAGCAGTACTTC; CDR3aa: CASSITGTSGSTYEQYF
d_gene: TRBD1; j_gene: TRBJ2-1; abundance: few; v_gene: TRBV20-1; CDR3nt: TGCAGTGCTAGCCGGGGACAGGGGAATGAGCAGTTCTTC; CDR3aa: CSASRGQGNEQFF
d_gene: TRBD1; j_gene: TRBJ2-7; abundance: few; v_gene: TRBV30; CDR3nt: TGTGCCTGGAATGACAGGGTCGAGCAGTACTTC; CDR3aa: CAWNDRVEQYF
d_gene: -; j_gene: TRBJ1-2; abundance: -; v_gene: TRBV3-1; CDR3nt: TGTGCCAGCGGCTTAGGGACGGTGGCTAACTATGGCTACACCTTC; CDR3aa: CASGLGTVANYGYTF
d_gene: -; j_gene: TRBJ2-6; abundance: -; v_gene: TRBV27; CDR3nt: TGTGCCAGCAGTTTATGGGGCTCTGGGGCCAACGTCCTGACTTTC; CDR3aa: CASSLWGSGANVLTF
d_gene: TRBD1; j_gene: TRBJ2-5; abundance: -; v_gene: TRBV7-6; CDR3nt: TGTGCCAGCAGCCTAACCCGGACAGGGAAAGAGACCCAGTACTTC; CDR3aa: CASSLTRTGKETQYF
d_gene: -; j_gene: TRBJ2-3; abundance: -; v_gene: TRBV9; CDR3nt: TGTGCCAGCAGCGTAGAAAAGCGGAGCACAGATACGCAGTATTTT; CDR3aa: CASSVEKRSTDTQYF
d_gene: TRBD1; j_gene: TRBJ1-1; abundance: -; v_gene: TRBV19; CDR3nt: TGTGCCAGTAGTTTTTGGGACAGTGAAGCTTTCTTT; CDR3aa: CASSFWDSEAFF
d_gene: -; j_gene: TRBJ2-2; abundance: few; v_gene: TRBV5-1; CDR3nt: TGCGCCAGCAGCTTGACGGTTCCCACCGGGGAGCTGTTTTTT; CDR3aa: CASSLTVPTGELFF
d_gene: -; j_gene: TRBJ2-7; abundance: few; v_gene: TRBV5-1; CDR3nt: TGCGCCAGCAGCTTGGGCCTCCTCATAAATACCTACGAGCAGTACTTC; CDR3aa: CASSLGLLINTYEQYF
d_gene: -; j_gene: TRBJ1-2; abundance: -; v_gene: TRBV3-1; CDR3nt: TGTGCCAGCAGCCAAGATTCTAGGGGTGGCTATGGCTACACCTTC; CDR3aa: CASSQDSRGGYGYTF
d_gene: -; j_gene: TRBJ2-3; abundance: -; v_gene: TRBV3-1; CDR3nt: TGTGCCAGCAGCCACCAAAACCGACTAGTTGCGACGCAGTATTTT; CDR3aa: CASSHQNRLVATQYF
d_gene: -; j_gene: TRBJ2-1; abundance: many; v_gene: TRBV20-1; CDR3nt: TGCAGTGCTAGAGATGGGTTCGGGACTTACTCCTACAATGAGCAGTTCTTC; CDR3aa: CSARDGFGTYSYNEQFF
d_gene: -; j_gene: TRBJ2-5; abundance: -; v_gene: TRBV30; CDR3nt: TGTGCCTGGAGTTTGAGAGCCAAAGAGACCCAGTACTTC; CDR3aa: CAWSLRAKETQYF
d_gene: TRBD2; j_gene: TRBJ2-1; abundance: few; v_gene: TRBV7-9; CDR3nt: TGTGCCAGCAGATTAGCGGGGAGGGCCCGGGATGAGCAGTTCTTC; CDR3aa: CASRLAGRARDEQFF
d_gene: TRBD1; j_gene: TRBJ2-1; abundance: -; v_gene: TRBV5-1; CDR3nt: TGCGCCAGCAGCTTGAAGGGACAGGGGTGGGATGAGCAGTTCTTC; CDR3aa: CASSLKGQGWDEQFF
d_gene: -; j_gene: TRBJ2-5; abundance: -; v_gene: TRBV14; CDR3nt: TGTGCCAGCAGCCCAGCAGGCCCAGGGAGTTTTAAGACCCAGTACTTC; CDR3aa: CASSPAGPGSFKTQYF
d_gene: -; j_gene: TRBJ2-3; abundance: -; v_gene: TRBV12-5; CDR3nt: TGTGCTAGTGCCGATTTAAGGACTAGCACAGATACGCAGTATTTT; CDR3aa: CASADLRTSTDTQYF
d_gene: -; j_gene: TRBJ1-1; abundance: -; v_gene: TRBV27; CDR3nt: TGTGCCAGCAGTCGACAGACTGGGGGCACTGAAGCTTTCTTT; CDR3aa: CASSRQTGGTEAFF
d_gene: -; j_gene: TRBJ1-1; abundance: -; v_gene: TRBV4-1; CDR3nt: TGCGCCAGCAGCCGGTCAATGCAGAACACTGAAGCTTTCTTT; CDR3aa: CASSRSMQNTEAFF
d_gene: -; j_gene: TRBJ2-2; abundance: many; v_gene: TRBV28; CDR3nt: TGTGCCAGCAGTCGGACCCTCGAGGTCACCGGGGAGCTGTTTTTT; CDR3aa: CASSRTLEVTGELFF
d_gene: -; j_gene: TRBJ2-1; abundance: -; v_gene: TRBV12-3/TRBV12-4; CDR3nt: TGTGCCAGCAGCCGGGGAGATCCTAGCGAGCAGTTCTTC; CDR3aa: CASSRGDPSEQFF
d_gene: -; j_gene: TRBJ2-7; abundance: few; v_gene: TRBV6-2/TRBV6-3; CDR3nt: TGTGCCAGCAGTTACGTGGCAGGGTGGTACGAGCAGTACTTC; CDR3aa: CASSYVAGWYEQYF
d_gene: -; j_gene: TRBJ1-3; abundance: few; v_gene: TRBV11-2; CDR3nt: TGTGCCAGCAGCTTGAGGAGTAGGGCTACATCTGGAAACACCATATATTTT; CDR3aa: CASSLRSRATSGNTIYF
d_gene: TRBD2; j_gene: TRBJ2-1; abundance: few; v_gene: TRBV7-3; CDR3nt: TGTGCCAGCAGCTTATACGGTCGGGGGGGCATGCAGGGTAATGAGCAGTTCTTC; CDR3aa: CASSLYGRGGMQGNEQFF
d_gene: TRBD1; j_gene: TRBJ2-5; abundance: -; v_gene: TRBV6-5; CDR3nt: TGTGCCAGCGGTTCGGGACAGCACCAAGAGACCCAGTACTTC; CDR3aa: CASGSGQHQETQYF
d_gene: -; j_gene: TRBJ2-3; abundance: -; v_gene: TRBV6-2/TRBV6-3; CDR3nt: TGTGCCAGCAGCCGGGTTGGGGGGACGCAGTATTTT; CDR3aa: CASSRVGGTQYF
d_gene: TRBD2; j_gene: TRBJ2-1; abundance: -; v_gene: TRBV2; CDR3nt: TGTGCCAGCAGTGAAGGGACTAGCGGGAGATTTGAGCAGTTCTTC; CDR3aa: CASSEGTSGRFEQFF
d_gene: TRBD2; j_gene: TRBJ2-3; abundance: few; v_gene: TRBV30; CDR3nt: TGTGCCTGGAGTGTACAAGCGGGAGGTTTCTCAGATACGCAGTATTTT; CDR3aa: CAWSVQAGGFSDTQYF
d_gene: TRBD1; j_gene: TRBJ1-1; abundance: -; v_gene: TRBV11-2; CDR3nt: TGTGCCAGCAGCTTGAGGGGGGACAGGTTGAACGCTGAAGCTTTCTTT; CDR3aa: CASSLRGDRLNAEAFF
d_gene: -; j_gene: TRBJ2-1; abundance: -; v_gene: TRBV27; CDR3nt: TGTGCCAGCAGTTCAAGCCAGCGTAAACTTTACAATGAGCAGTTCTTC; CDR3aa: CASSSSQRKLYNEQFF
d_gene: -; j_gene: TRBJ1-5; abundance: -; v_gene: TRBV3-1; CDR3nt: TGTGCCAGCAGCCAATTTCAGGGATCGGGTCAGCCCCAGCATTTT; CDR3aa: CASSQFQGSGQPQHF
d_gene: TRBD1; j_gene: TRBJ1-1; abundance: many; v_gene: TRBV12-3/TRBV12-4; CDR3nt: TGTGCCAGCAGTCGGACAGGGAAAACTGAAGCTTTCTTT; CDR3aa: CASSRTGKTEAFF
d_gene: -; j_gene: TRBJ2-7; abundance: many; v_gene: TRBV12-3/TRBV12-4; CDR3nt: TGTGCCAGCAGCCAAACCTTAGGACGGACACAGAGCTCCTACGAGCAGTACTTC; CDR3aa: CASSQTLGRTQSSYEQYF
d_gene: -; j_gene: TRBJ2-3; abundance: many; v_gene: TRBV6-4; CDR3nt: TGTGCCAGCAGTGATCCGGAAAGTTGCGATACGCAGTATTTT; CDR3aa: CASSDPESCDTQYF
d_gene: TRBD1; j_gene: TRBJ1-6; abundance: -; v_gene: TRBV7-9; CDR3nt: TGTGCCAGCAGCATTCAGGGGGGAGAGAATTCACCCCTCCACTTT; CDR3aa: CASSIQGGENSPLHF
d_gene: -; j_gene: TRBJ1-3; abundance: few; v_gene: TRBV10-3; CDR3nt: TGTGCCATCAGGGAAGACGTAGGAAACACCATATATTTT; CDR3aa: CAIREDVGNTIYF
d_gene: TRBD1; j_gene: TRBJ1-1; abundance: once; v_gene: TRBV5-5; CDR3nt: TGTGCCAGCAGCTTGGGGGGACAGGGTTGGGGAAAGAACACTGAAGCTTTCTTT; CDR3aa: CASSLGGQGWGKNTEAFF
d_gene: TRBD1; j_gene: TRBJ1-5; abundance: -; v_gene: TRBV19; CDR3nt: TGTGCCAGTAGTACCGCGGGACAGGGACTCAATCAGCCCCAGCATTTT; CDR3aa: CASSTAGQGLNQPQHF
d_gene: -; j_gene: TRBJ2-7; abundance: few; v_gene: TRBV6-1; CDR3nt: TGTGCCAGCAGTAACAGGGTGGCCTACGAGCAGTACTTC; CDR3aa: CASSNRVAYEQYF
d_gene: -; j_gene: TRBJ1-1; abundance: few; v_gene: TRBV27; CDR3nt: TGTGCCAGCAGTTTATGGGGGGCCCGGGACACTGAAGCTTTCTTT; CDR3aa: CASSLWGARDTEAFF